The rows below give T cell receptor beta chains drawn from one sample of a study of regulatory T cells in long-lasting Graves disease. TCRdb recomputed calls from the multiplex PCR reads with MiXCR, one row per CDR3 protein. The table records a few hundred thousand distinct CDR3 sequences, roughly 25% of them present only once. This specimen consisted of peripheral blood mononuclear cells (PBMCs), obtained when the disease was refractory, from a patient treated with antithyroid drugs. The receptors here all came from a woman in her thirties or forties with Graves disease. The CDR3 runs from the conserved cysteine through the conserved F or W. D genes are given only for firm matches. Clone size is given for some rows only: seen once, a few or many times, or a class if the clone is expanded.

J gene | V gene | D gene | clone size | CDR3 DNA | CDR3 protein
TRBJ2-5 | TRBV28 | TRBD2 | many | TGTGCCAGCAGTTGGGGGGGTGAGACCCAGTACTTC | CASSWGGETQYF
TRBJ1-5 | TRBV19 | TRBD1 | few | TGTGCCAGTAGGGACAGGGGAGAACAGCCCCAGCATTTT | CASRDRGEQPQHF
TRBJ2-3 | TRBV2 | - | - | TGTGCCAGCAGGGGGCGAAAGGAAGATACGCAGTATTTT | CASRGRKEDTQYF
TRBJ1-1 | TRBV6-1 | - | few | TGTGCCGGAACCGACAGGAACACTGAAGCTTTCTTT | CAGTDRNTEAFF
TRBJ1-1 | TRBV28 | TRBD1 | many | TGTGCCAGCAGGTGGGAGAGGGGGCTTAACACTGAAGCTTTCTTT | CASRWERGLNTEAFF
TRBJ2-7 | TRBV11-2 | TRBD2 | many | TGTGCCAGCAGCTTGGGGACTAGCGGCCTCTACGAGCAGTACTTC | CASSLGTSGLYEQYF
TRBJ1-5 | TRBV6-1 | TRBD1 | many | TGTGCCAGCAGTGAACACCTTCACAGGGGGAATCAGCCCCAGCATTTT | CASSEHLHRGNQPQHF
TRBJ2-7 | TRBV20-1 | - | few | TGCAGTGCTAGAGATCGGTCCACCTCCCCGTACGAGCAGTACTTC | CSARDRSTSPYEQYF
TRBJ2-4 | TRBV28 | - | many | TGTGCCAGCAGCACACAATCTAAGGGAGCCAAAAACATTCAGTACTTC | CASSTQSKGAKNIQYF
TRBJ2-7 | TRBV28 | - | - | TGTGCCAGCGGTACAGACAACCGCTACGAGCAGTACTTC | CASGTDNRYEQYF
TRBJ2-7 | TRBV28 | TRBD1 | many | TGTGCCAGCAGGCCCTCGGCAGGGGGGCAGTACTTC | CASRPSAGGQYF
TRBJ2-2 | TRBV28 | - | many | TGTGCCAGCAGTCAAGGGTTTGAAGACACCGGGGAGCTGTTTTTT | CASSQGFEDTGELFF
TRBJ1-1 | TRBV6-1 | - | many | TGTGCCAGCAGTGAAGCCAGACGTGGACGGCAGACTAACACTGAAGCTTTCTTT | CASSEARRGRQTNTEAFF
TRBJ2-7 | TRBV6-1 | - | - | TGTGCCAGCAGTACCAAGACTAGCTCCTACGAGCAGTACTTC | CASSTKTSSYEQYF
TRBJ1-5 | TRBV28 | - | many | TGTGCCAGCAGCCTGGGAGTCGGCAATCAGCCCCAGCATTTT | CASSLGVGNQPQHF
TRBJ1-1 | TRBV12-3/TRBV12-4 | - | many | TGTGCCAGCAGTTTCGCCGAGAACACTGAAGCTTTCTTT | CASSFAENTEAFF
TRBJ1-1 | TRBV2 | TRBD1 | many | TGTGCCAGCAGTGGCCCGGGACAGGTCGTGGCTGAAGCTTTCTTT | CASSGPGQVVAEAFF
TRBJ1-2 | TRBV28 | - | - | TGTGCCAGCCGTACCCGGACCGAGAGGGGGAACTATGGCTACACCTTC | CASRTRTERGNYGYTF
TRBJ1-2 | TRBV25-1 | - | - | TGTGCCAGCAGTGAATTGGGGGGGCACAGGGCGATCTATGGCTACACCTTC | CASSELGGHRAIYGYTF
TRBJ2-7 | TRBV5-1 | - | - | TGCGCCAGCAGCTTGTATGCACCCGACTACGAGCAGTACTTC | CASSLYAPDYEQYF
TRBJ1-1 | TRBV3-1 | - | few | TGTGCCAGCAGCCAGGCCGACAGAGTCACTGAAGCTTTCTTT | CASSQADRVTEAFF
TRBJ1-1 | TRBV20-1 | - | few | TGCAGTGCCCCCAATATTGGAACTGAAGCTTTCTTT | CSAPNIGTEAFF
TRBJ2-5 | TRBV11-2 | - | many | TGTGCCAGCAGCACGGGGGTAGGGGCGGGAGAGACCCAGTACTTC | CASSTGVGAGETQYF
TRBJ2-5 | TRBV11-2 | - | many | TGTGCCAGCAGGCCGACAGGTGCGAATCCGGAGACCCAGTACTTC | CASRPTGANPETQYF
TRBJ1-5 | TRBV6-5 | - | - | TGTGCCAGCAGTTACGAGGGAGGGGCGGGGCAGCCCCAGCATTTT | CASSYEGGAGQPQHF
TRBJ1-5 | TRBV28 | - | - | TGTGCCAGCAGCAAGCAGGGGAAGGGCAATCAGCCCCAGCATTTT | CASSKQGKGNQPQHF
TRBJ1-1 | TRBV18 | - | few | TGTGCCAGCTCACCAGACAGTACACGGAACACTGAAGCTTTCTTT | CASSPDSTRNTEAFF
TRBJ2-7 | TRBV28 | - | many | TGTGCCAGCAGTTCCTACAGGGAGCGAGAACCCTACGAGCAGTACTTC | CASSSYREREPYEQYF
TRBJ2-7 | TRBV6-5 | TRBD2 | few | TGTGCCAGCAGTTACTCGTTTACTAGCGGGAGAGGTCGGGATTCCTACGAGCAGTACTTC | CASSYSFTSGRGRDSYEQYF
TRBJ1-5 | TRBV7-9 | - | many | TGTGCCAGCAGCTTGGGATTAAGTCAGCCCCAGCATTTT | CASSLGLSQPQHF
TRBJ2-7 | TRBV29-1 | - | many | TGCAGCGTTGTAAGGAGTCGAGGCTACGAGCAGTACTTC | CSVVRSRGYEQYF
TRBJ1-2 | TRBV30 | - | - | TGTGCCTGGAGGAACAGGCAAGCTAACTATGGCTACACCTTC | CAWRNRQANYGYTF
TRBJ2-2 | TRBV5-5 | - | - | TGTGCCAGCAGCTTAGGGCAACCGAGCACCGGGGAGCTGTTTTTT | CASSLGQPSTGELFF
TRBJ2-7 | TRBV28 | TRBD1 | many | TGTGCCAGCAGTATCAACATGGGACAGTCCCTTATCTACGAGCAGTACTTC | CASSINMGQSLIYEQYF
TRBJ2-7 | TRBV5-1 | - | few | TGCGCCAGCCGCCGGACAGCGTGGCAGCAGTACTTC | CASRRTAWQQYF
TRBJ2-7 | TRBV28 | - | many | TGTGCCAGCAGCCAATACCTATTACCTTACGAGCAGTACTTC | CASSQYLLPYEQYF
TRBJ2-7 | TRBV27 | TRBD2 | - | TGTGCCAGCAGTTTATACCCCTCATCTAGCGGGAGTCTTAACGAGCAGTACTTC | CASSLYPSSSGSLNEQYF
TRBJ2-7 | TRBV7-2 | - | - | TGTGCCAGCAGCTTAGTTCCCGGCCTGATCCCACTCCCTCCCTACTACGAGCAGTACTTC | CASSLVPGLIPLPPYYEQYF
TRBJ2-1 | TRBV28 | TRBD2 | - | TGTGCCAGCAGTTTCACTATGACTAGCTTGGATGAGCAGTTCTTC | CASSFTMTSLDEQFF
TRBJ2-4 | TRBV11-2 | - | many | TGTGCCAGCAGCTTGAGGGAGCTAGCCAAAAACATTCAGTACTTC | CASSLRELAKNIQYF
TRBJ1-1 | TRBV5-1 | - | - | TGCGCCAGCAGCTTGGGAGGGACACAGAACACTGAAGCTTTCTTT | CASSLGGTQNTEAFF
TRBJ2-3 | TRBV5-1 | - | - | TGCGCCAGCAGCTTGCAGGGTAACACAGATACGCAGTATTTT | CASSLQGNTDTQYF
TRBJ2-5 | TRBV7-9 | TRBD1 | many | TGTGCCAGCAGCCTCAGACAGGGGGCGTGGGAAGAGACCCAGTACTTC | CASSLRQGAWEETQYF
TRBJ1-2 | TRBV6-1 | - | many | TGTGCCAGCGCTCTGCTCTATGGCTACACCTTC | CASALLYGYTF
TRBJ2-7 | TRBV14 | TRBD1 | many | TGTGCCAGCAGGAGGACAGGGGACGAGCAGTACTTC | CASRRTGDEQYF